These T cell receptor beta chains were read from a single sample in a study of blood T cell repertoires in COVID-19. Measured with immunoSEQ multiplex PCR; TCRdb has only the in-frame clones, and not every one. The sample gives about 140,000 clones, around four fifths of which show up once; roughly 11% is in the top ten. The sequenced sample consisted of peripheral blood. Receptors were obtained from a man aged 55-75 years who had recovered from COVID-19. Each CDR3 is given with its conserved first and last residue. Each record gives: V gene, CDR3 length, clone size, D gene, J gene, CDR3 DNA, CDR3 protein. The D gene is left open where the match is weak. Size is stated for part of the rows, as once, few or many counts, or as a class when the clone is expanded.

v_gene: TRBV5-1; len: 15; abundance: NA; d_gene: TRBD1; j_gene: TRBJ2-2; CDR3nt: TGCGCCAGCAGCGCCAGGGGGATGGAGACCGGGGAGCTGTTTTTT; CDR3aa: CASSARGMETGELFF
v_gene: TRBV5-6; len: 14; abundance: NA; d_gene: NA; j_gene: TRBJ2-3; CDR3nt: TGTGCCAGCAGCTTTCAACAGGGCACAGATACGCAGTATTTT; CDR3aa: CASSFQQGTDTQYF
v_gene: TRBV28; len: 15; abundance: few; d_gene: TRBD1; j_gene: TRBJ1-1; CDR3nt: TGTGCCAGCAGTAAAACGGGACAGGGGCGCACTGAAGCTTTCTTT; CDR3aa: CASSKTGQGRTEAFF
v_gene: TRBV7-9; len: 14; abundance: NA; d_gene: NA; j_gene: TRBJ2-7; CDR3nt: TGTGCCAGCAGCCTTAGCGGTAGAGCCTACGAGCAGTACTTC; CDR3aa: CASSLSGRAYEQYF
v_gene: TRBV15; len: 16; abundance: NA; d_gene: NA; j_gene: TRBJ2-6; CDR3nt: TGTGCCACCAGCAGAGCTACAGGGCACGGGGCCAACGTCCTGACTTTC; CDR3aa: CATSRATGHGANVLTF
v_gene: TRBV4-2; len: 18; abundance: few; d_gene: TRBD1; j_gene: TRBJ1-5; CDR3nt: TGTGCCAGCAGCCAAGATCCCGGCAGGGGGCATAGCAATCAGCCCCAGCATTTT; CDR3aa: CASSQDPGRGHSNQPQHF
v_gene: TRBV19; len: 15; abundance: NA; d_gene: TRBD2; j_gene: TRBJ2-3; CDR3nt: TGTGCCAGTAGTATGGGTCGGGGGGGCACAGATACGCAGTATTTT; CDR3aa: CASSMGRGGTDTQYF
v_gene: TRBV7-2; len: 16; abundance: NA; d_gene: TRBD2; j_gene: TRBJ2-7; CDR3nt: TGTGCCAGCAGCTTAGCGGCGACTAGCGGGGGCTACGAGCAGTACTTC; CDR3aa: CASSLAATSGGYEQYF
v_gene: TRBV7-2; len: 15; abundance: NA; d_gene: NA; j_gene: TRBJ2-4; CDR3nt: TGTGCCAGCAGCTTTTTCCCTAGGGGAAGGAACATTCAGTACTTC; CDR3aa: CASSFFPRGRNIQYF
v_gene: TRBV7-2; len: 15; abundance: NA; d_gene: NA; j_gene: TRBJ2-5; CDR3nt: TGTGCCAGCAGCTTAGAAGGAGGGCTCGGAGAGACCCAGTACTTC; CDR3aa: CASSLEGGLGETQYF
v_gene: TRBV6-2/TRBV6-3; len: 12; abundance: NA; d_gene: TRBD1; j_gene: TRBJ1-1; CDR3nt: TGTGCCAGCAGTTATCTCGACAGGGGAGCTTTCTTT; CDR3aa: CASSYLDRGAFF
v_gene: TRBV7-2; len: 15; abundance: NA; d_gene: TRBD1; j_gene: TRBJ1-1; CDR3nt: TGTGCCAGCAGCTTGGGGACAGGGATGAACACTGAAGCTTTCTTT; CDR3aa: CASSLGTGMNTEAFF